The next 9 T cell receptor beta chains were all read from a single sample in a study of blood T cell repertoires in COVID-19. This table comes from immunoSEQ multiplex PCR, and its TCRdb copy is limited to in-frame clones, with some not included. Of 95,000 or so clones in the sample, more than 80% were seen once. Sequences were obtained from peripheral blood. Every receptor here comes from a human donor in a cohort sampled during active COVID-19.

The rearrangement joins TRBV5-6 to TRBJ1-4; 7 positions agree with TRBD1. The CDR3 is made up of 15 amino acids. Trimming took 4 bases from V and 3 from J; bases not matched to a gene: 6. Germline values: CDR1 SGHDT, CDR2 YYEEEE. The CDR3 region is CASSRQGRANEKLFF. In DNA form, the CDR3 reads TGTGCCAGCAGCCGACAGGGAAGGGCTAATGAAAAACTGTTTTTT.

This chain connects TRBV9 to TRBJ2-7; the match to TRBD1 covers 7 bases. The V and J ends lost 1 base and 4 bases, in that order; junction bases with no gene match: 2. The length of the CDR3 is 13 residues. The germline V gene encodes CDR1 SGDLS and CDR2 YYNGEE. The CDR3 sequence is CASSVNRGYEQYF. The CDR3 DNA reads as TGTGCCAGCAGCGTAAACAGGGGTTACGAGCAGTACTTC.

The gene calls are TRBV24-1 and TRBJ1-1; D not certain. Looked up from germline, CDR1 is KGHDR and CDR2 is SFDVKD. The CDR3 loop spans 11 amino acids. V was trimmed by 7 bases and J by 5 bases, leaving 7 bases between them. The CDR3 DNA sequence: TGTGCCACCAGGCGACAAACTGAAGCTTTCTTT. Translating it yields CATRRQTEAFF.

The CDR3 spells CAISAAEAGAYEQYF. DNA for the CDR3: TGTGCCATCAGTGCAGCCGAGGCAGGGGCCTACGAGCAGTACTTC. This rearrangement joins TRBV10-3 to TRBJ2-7; D perhaps matches TRBD1 (6 bases). Germline CDR1 is ENHRY and CDR2 is SYGVKD. The CDR3 sequence is 15 residues long. Trimming shortened V by 4 bases and J by 2 bases, and 15 bases separated the two germline ends.

V is TRBV7-2 and J is TRBJ1-2, with 8 bases that match TRBD1. The V and J ends lost 1 base and 4 bases, in that order; junction bases with no gene match: 5. Germline lookup yields CDR1 SGHTA and CDR2 FQGNSA. CDR3 length equals 15 residues. The CDR3 reads CASSLGTQGGYGYTF. As DNA, the CDR3 is TGTGCCAGCAGCTTAGGGACACAGGGGGGCTATGGCTACACCTTC.

CDR3 in DNA: TGTGCCAGCAGTTTCGGGCAAGAGACCCAGTACTTC. Translation: CASSFGQETQYF. V usage is TRBV2 and J usage is TRBJ2-5; D gene ambiguous. Germline V CDR1 and CDR2: SNHLY, FYNNEI. V was trimmed by 5 bases and J by 2 bases, leaving 6 bases between them. This CDR3 has 12 amino acids.

The CDR3 sequence is CASSAPAGTSGGSERSGANVLTF. As DNA, the CDR3 is TGTGCCAGCAGCGCACCGGCCGGGACTAGCGGGGGCTCTGAACGCTCTGGGGCCAACGTCCTGACTTTC. The chain links TRBV9 to TRBJ2-6; 14 positions agree with TRBD2. The germline V gene has CDR1 SGDLS and CDR2 YYNGEE. This CDR3 contains 23 residues. V shed 3 bases and J 0 bases; nucleotides not matched to a gene: 17.

This rearrangement joins TRBV20-1 to TRBJ1-2; D is ambiguous. Germline CDR1 reads DFQATT; CDR2 reads SNEGSKA (reference sequence). Trimming cost V 3 bases and J 3 bases, with 11 bases left between them. This CDR3 spans 13 amino acids. The CDR3 nucleotides are TGCAGTGCTAGTTACGGGGTTGACTATGGCTACACCTTC. This gives the protein CSASYGVDYGYTF.

This chain's CDR3 is CASSPSTGYNEQFF. CDR3 coding DNA: TGTGCCAGCAGCCCCTCGACTGGGTACAATGAGCAGTTCTTC. The rearrangement links TRBV7-8 to TRBJ2-1; D not certain. Trimming left V 5 bases short and J 4 bases short, with 12 bases between. CDR3 length: 14 residues. CDR1 is SGHVS, CDR2 FQNEAQ, per germline.